This T cell receptor (beta chain) was sequenced in a study of tumor and adjacent non-tumor tissue in lung cancer (dated by TCRdb to between 2018 and 2020). For context, the study as a whole: Patients with adenocarcinoma (around eleven), squamous cell carcinoma (2) and small cell lung cancer (1) were included in the cohort. TCRbeta CDR3 sequencing was performed on thirty paired specimens, with one tumor sample and one normal lung sample collected per patient. Bulk TCRbeta repertoires were compared between lung tumor tissue and matched distant non-tumor lung tissue obtained from approximately 15 lung cancer patients. In total, sequencing yielded 95 million to 150 million productive TCRbeta reads, which works out to an average of about 4.2 million reads per sample. The approximately 15 patients were aged roughly 30 to 85 years, included about ten men and 5 women, and had TNM stage I to III disease.

Receptors were amplified or captured by multiplex PCR. The sequencing machine was an Illumina HiSeq 2500. TCRbeta libraries were constructed through three rounds of nested PCR with primers (Table S4) according to protocols modified from ARM-PCR. Before sequencing, PCR products in the 200-500 bp range were cut out of the gel and cleaned up using the QIAquick gel extraction kit. Per the authors' processing: Reads were cleaned with Trimmomatic, merged with FLASH into complete CDR3 sequences, and assigned to V(D)J germline segments with MiTCR. Clonal diversity was computed as the inverse Simpson's index with VDJtools. A read counted as productive if the sequence was in-frame and lacked a premature stop codon. TCRdb trimmed public reads at Q25 via fastp, called clones via MiXCR and kept in-frame beta chains. When rows share a CDR3 protein, they turn into one entry using the most common DNA and genes. The V and J calls reflect TCRdb's pipeline rather than the authors' work. The sample records 65,000 to 75,000 distinct CDR3 sequences, approximately 73% of which are singletons. 45% of the sample comes from the top ten.

Ends included, the CDR3 has 15 residues. CDR3 DNA only is kept here, 45 bases in frame from base 1. CDR1 and CDR2, per the germline V gene, are MNHEY and SVGAGI. RNA was isolated from bulk unsorted tissue, and RNA quality was assessed with a NanoDrop ND-1000 and an Agilent 2100. The normal lung samples consisted of distant non-tumor tissue collected more than 3 cm from the tumor edge. Donors were newly diagnosed lung cancer patients admitted for thoracic surgery in China between August and November 2014, without prior chemotherapy. Patients with previous radiotherapy or chemotherapy, or with another concurrent cancer, were excluded from the study. Surgical tissue pieces of about 1-2.3 cm3 were preserved in RNAlater solution and stored at -80 °C until use. General study outcomes and caveats: Younger patients had significantly higher TCR diversity, and higher tumor TCR diversity was associated with shorter overall and disease-free survival. TCR diversity (inverse Simpson) was significantly higher in tumor than in normal lung tissue (roughly 430 vs 170, P = 0.0075, Mann-Whitney U test). Neither the sequencing platform nor unique molecular identifiers are mentioned in the methods. The top 100 clones made up a significantly larger cumulative share of the repertoire in normal lung than in tumor tissue. Because peripheral blood was not sequenced, blood TCRbeta repertoires in the lung cancer patients of the study were not examined. Only roughly 15 patients were in the cohort, and the authors stated that larger samples and more detailed clinical data are needed.

Regarding this clonotype: This clone's antigen is unknown. Since the CDR3 does not end with the conserved phenylalanine or tryptophan, this likely comes from a read error.

This chain joins TRBV6-5 to TRBJ1-1; the D gene cannot be named for sure. This TCR came from a man in his sixties with non-small cell lung cancer. The sequencing sample was made of distant non-tumor lung tissue. The DNA sequence is as follows: TGTGGCAGCAGTTACGGCGCTCAGGTGTCCACTGAAGCTTTCTAT. It specifies CGSSYGAQVSTEAFY.